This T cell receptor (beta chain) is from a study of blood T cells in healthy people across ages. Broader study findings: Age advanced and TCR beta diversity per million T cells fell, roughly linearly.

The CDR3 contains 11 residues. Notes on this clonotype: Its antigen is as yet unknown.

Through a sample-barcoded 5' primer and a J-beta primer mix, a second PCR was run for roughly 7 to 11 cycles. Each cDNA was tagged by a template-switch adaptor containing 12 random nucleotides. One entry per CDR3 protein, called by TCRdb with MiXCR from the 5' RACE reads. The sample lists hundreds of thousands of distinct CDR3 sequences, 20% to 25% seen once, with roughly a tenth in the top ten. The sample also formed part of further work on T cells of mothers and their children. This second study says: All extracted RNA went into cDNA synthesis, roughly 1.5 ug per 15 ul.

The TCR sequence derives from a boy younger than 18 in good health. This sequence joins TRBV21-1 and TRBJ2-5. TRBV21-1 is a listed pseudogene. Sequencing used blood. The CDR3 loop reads CASSKSRTQYF. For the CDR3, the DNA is TGTGCCAGCAGCAAATCCAGGACCCAGTACTTC.